The 14 T cell receptor beta chains reported below all come from one sample, sequenced in a study of shared clonotypes between healthy human individuals. The data were produced by immunoSEQ multiplex PCR, yet TCRdb's version contains in-frame clones alone and is incomplete. The sample holds 2 million to 2.5 million clones, 85% to 95% seen once. Specimen: naive CD4+ T cells from PBMCs. The subset here: CD45RA+ positively selected. Receptors originate from a young man in good health. Some clones in this sample may be carry-over from other donors' samples.

V usage is TRBV19 and J usage is TRBJ1-1, with 9 bases matching TRBD1. The CDR3 length is 16 residues. Germline V lookup: CDR1 LNHDA, CDR2 SQIVND (reference sequence). J was trimmed by 4 bases and V by 4 bases; bases with no gene match: 10. CDR3 DNA sequence: TGTGCCAGTAGTACCCACCCGGGACAGGGAAGCACTGAAGCTTTCTTT. Its translation is CASSTHPGQGSTEAFF. The whole variable domain, remainder taken from reference TRBV19 and TRBJ1-1, is DGGITQSPKYLFRKEGQNVTLSCEQNLNHDAMYWYRQDPGQGLRLIYYSQIVNDFQKGDIAEGYSVSREKKESFPLTVTSAQKNPTAFYLCASSTHPGQGSTEAFFGQGTRLTVV.

This chain connects TRBV6-5 to TRBJ2-7; TRBD2 agrees at 10 bases. The length of the CDR3 is 15 residues. V shed 6 bases, J shed 3 bases, and the junction held 8 bases outside the gene matches. Germline lookup yields CDR1 MNHEY and CDR2 SVGAGI. CDR3 bases: TGTGCCAGCAGCCTCCGGACTAGCGGAAACTACGAGCAGTACTTC. Protein sequence: CASSLRTSGNYEQYF.

The chain carries TRBV5-1 and TRBJ1-2; D gene uncertain. This CDR3 has 13 amino acids. V gave up 0 bases and J gave up 7 bases, with 10 bases separating them. Germline CDR1 SGHRS, CDR2 YFSETQ. The CDR3 is CASSLAGQFGYTF. The CDR3 coding sequence is TGCGCCAGCAGCTTGGCCGGTCAGTTTGGCTACACCTTC. The whole variable domain, remainder taken from reference TRBV5-1 and TRBJ1-2, is KAGVTQTPRYLIKTRGQQVTLSCSPISGHRSVSWYQQTPGQGLQFLFEYFSETQRNKGNFPGRFSGRQFSNSRSEMNVSTLELGDSALYLCASSLAGQFGYTFGSGTRLTVV.

The chain carries TRBV2 and TRBJ2-1; 9 bases are shared with TRBD2. V lost 7 bases, J lost 10 bases, and 14 bases stayed unmatched. The CDR3 contains 15 residues. Looked up from germline, CDR1 is SNHLY and CDR2 is FYNNEI. The CDR3: CASNPGTSPIGEQFF. The CDR3 region has the DNA TGTGCCAGCAATCCCGGGACTAGCCCAATCGGCGAGCAGTTCTTC.

The rearrangement joins TRBV28 to TRBJ2-3; TRBD1 matches at 9 bases. With V trimmed by 5 bases and J by 6 bases, 12 bases remained unmatched. In germline, CDR1 is MDHEN, CDR2 SYDVKM. The length of the CDR3 is 16 residues. CDR3 DNA sequence: TGTGCCAGCAGTCAGCCCGGCCGGGACAGGGCGGATACGCAGTATTTT. Residues: CASSQPGRDRADTQYF.

This clone was counted between two and nine times. The genes are TRBV5-5 and TRBJ1-1; D is uncertain. The CDR3 totals 16 residues. The V gene lost 1 base and the J gene lost 0 bases, with 13 bases spanning the gap. From germline, CDR1 is SGHKS and CDR2 YYEKEE (reference sequence). CDR3 in DNA: TGTGCCAGCAGCTTGCTTTGGTCAGGTATGAACACTGAAGCTTTCTTT. Protein product: CASSLLWSGMNTEAFF.

Remarks on this clone: The same CDR3 arises from other DNA sequences in this sample as well. The J gene is TRBJ2-2, the V gene TRBV5-1; D uncertain. Germline CDR1 and CDR2: SGHRS and YFSETQ. The CDR3 sequence is 14 residues long. The germline V and J ends were trimmed by 0 bases and 4 bases, with 7 bases remaining between them. The CDR3 loop reads CASSLASGTGELFF. CDR3 in DNA: TGCGCCAGCAGCTTGGCCAGTGGCACCGGGGAGCTGTTTTTT.

In the case of this clone: Other DNA sequences in the sample encode the same CDR3. The chain carries TRBV5-1 and TRBJ2-7; D gene ambiguous. Trimming cost V 2 bases and J 4 bases, with 10 bases left between them. The CDR3 consists of 13 residues. CDR1 is SGHRS, CDR2 YFSETQ, per germline. The chain's CDR3 is CASSLSGNYEQYF. CDR3 DNA: TGCGCCAGCAGCTTATCCGGAAATTACGAGCAGTACTTC.

The genes are TRBV5-1 and TRBJ2-5; D gene uncertain. V lost 5 bases, J lost 0 bases, and 5 bases lay in between. In germline, CDR1 is SGHRS, CDR2 YFSETQ. This CDR3 has 12 amino acids. In nucleotides, the CDR3 is TGCGCCAGCAGAAACTACCAAGAGACCCAGTACTTC. Residues: CASRNYQETQYF.

In this sample, this clone turned up once. At the DNA level, this CDR3 is encoded by other sequences in the same sample as well. The chain uses TRBV7-3 and TRBJ2-3, with a tentative D call TRBD2 (5 bases). Per the germline V gene, CDR1 is SGHTA and CDR2 is FQGTGA. This CDR3 spans 15 amino acids. Trimming removed 5 bases at V and 0 bases at J, with 12 bases between. The CDR3 spells CASSRTSSSTDTQYF. CDR3 DNA sequence: TGTGCCAGCAGCCGTACTAGTTCCAGCACAGATACGCAGTATTTT.

The rearrangement uses TRBV6-6 and TRBJ1-3; D gene unclear. This CDR3 is built from 14 residues. Trimming took off 1 base at V and 4 bases at J, with 8 bases between the two ends. The germline V gene has CDR1 MNHNY and CDR2 SVGAGI (reference sequence). CDR3 coding DNA: TGTGCCAGCAGTTACTTCTCAGGAGGAAACACCATATATTTT. It codes for CASSYFSGGNTIYF.

The J gene is TRBJ2-7, the V gene TRBV18, with D perhaps matching TRBD1 or TRBD2 (5 bases each). The germline gives CDR1 KGHSH, CDR2 LQKENI. The V end was cut by 1 base, the J end by 2 bases, with 9 bases between. This CDR3 region has 14 residues. CDR3 loop: CASSPRDGAYEQYF. CDR3 in DNA: TGTGCCAGCTCACCACGGGACGGAGCCTACGAGCAGTACTTC.

The rearrangement links TRBV27 to TRBJ2-3; no definite D call. Germline CDR1 reads MNHEY; CDR2 reads SMNVEV (reference sequence). V lost 6 bases, J lost 1 base, and 20 bases lay in between. The CDR3 sequence is 17 residues long. The chain's CDR3 is CASSWQGRLARTDTQYF. Written as DNA, the CDR3 is TGTGCCAGCAGCTGGCAAGGCCGCTTAGCCCGCACAGATACGCAGTATTTT.

The V call is TRBV6-5, the J call TRBJ2-7; 12 bases map to TRBD2. In germline, CDR1 is MNHEY, CDR2 SVGAGI. With 0 bases clipped from V and 7 bases from J, the junction kept 4 bases outside the gene matches. The CDR3 is 15 residues long. The chain's CDR3 is CASSYSTSGRGEQYF. The CDR3 nucleotides read TGTGCCAGCAGTTACTCGACTAGCGGGAGAGGTGAGCAGTACTTC.